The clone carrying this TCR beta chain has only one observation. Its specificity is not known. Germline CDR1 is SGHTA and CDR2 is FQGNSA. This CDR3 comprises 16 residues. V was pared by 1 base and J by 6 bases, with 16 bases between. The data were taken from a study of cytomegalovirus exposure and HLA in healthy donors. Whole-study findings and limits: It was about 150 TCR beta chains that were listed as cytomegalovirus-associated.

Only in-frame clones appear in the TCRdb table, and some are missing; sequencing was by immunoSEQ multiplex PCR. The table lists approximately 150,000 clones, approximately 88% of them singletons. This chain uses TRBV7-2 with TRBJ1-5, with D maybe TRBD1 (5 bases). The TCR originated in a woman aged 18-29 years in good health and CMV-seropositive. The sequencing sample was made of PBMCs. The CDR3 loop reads CASSLGFSGGRQPQHF. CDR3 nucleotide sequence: TGTGCCAGCAGCTTAGGGTTTTCGGGGGGTCGTCAGCCCCAGCATTTT.